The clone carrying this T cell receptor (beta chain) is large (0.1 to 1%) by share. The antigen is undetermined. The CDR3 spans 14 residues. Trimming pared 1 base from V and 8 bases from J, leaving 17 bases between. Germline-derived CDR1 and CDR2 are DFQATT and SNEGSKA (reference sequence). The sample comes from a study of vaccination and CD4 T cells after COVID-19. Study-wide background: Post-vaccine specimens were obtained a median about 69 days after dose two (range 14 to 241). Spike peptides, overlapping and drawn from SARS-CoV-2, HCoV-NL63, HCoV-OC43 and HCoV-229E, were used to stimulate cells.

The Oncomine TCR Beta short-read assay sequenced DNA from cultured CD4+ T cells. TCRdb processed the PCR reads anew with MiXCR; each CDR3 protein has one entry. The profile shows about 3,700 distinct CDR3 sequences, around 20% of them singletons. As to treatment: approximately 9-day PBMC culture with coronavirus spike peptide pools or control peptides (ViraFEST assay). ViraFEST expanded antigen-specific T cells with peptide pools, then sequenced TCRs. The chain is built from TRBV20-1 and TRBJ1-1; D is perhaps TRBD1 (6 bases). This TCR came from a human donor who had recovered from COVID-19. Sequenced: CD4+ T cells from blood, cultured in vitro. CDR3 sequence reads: CSARVGAGAIEAFF. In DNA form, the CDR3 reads TGCAGTGCTAGAGTTGGAGCGGGGGCGATAGAAGCTTTCTTT.